This T cell receptor beta chain was documented in a study of T-cell reconstitution after alpha-beta-depleted transplantation in children. Using unique molecular identifiers, the investigators prepared the TCRbeta library. Each CDR3 protein is one row after TCRdb ran MiXCR on the PCR reads. The sample shows some 500,000 distinct CDR3 sequences, approximately 16% of them seen only once. CDR1 LNHNV and CDR2 YYDKDF come from the germline V gene (reference sequence). This CDR3 contains 13 residues. V lost 1 base and J lost 7, with 10 bases in between. Sequencing used PBMCs from the stem cell graft donor, obtained from the stem cell graft. This TCR came from a human donor who donated a stem cell graft to a child with acute lymphoblastic leukemia. This rearrangement joins TRBV15 to TRBJ1-1; possible D gene TRBD1, 5 bases. The CDR3 sequence: CATSRAGGVEAFF. CDR3 DNA: TGTGCCACCAGCAGAGCTGGAGGGGTTGAAGCTTTCTTT.